This T cell receptor (beta chain) was identified during a study of blood T cell repertoires in COVID-19. Study-wide background: Samples of COVID-19 (acute and convalescent) were obtained from the United States, Italy and Spain. Sources were T cells, B-cell-depleted T cells, or PBMCs; the material itself was cDNA or gDNA.

The table lists this clone with a few counts. Authors' data handling: From reference gene primer amplification, estimates of nucleated cell counts were derived. TCRdb keeps only in-frame clones here, not all; method: immunoSEQ multiplex PCR. V, J and clone size were drawn from that table, and D and trimming were deduced from the DNA. Of 120,000 or so clones in the sample, roughly four fifths were seen once. This CDR3 contains 16 residues. With V trimmed by 6 bases and J by 4 bases, 7 bases remained unmatched. Germline V lookup: CDR1 MNHEY, CDR2 SMNVEV (reference sequence). The TCR was taken from a man between 50 and 59 years old with acute or convalescent COVID-19. The rearrangement joins TRBV27 to TRBJ1-6; 9 positions match TRBD1. Sample: peripheral blood. The CDR3 DNA follows: TGTGCCAGCAGGAACCACGGACAGGGGTATAATTCACCCCTCCACTTT. It is translated as CASRNHGQGYNSPLHF.